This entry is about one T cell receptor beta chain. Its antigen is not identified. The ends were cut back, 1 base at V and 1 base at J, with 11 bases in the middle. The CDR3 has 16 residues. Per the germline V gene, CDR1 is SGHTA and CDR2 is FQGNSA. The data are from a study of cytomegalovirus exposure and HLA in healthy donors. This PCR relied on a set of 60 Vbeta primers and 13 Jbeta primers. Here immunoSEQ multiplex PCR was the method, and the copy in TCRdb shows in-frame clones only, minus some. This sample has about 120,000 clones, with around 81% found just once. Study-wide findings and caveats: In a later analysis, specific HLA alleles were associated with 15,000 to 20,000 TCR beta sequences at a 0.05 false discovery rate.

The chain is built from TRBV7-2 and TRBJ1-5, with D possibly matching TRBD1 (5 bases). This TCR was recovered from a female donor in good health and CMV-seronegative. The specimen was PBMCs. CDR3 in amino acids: CASSLVGGWSNQPQHF. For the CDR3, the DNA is TGTGCCAGCAGCTTAGTCGGGGGTTGGAGCAATCAGCCCCAGCATTTT.